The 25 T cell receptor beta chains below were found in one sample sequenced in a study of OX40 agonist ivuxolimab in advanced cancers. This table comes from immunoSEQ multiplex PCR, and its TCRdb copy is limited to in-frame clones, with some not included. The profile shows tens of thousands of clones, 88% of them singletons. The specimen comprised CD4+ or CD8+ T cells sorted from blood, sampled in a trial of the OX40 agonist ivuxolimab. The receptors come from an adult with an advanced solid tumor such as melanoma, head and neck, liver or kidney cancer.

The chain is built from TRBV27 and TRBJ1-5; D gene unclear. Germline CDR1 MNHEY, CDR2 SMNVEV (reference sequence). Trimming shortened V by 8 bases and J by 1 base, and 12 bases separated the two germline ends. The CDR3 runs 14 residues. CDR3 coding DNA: TGTGCCAGCGGGTCCCAAGGGAGCAATCAGCCCCAGCATTTT. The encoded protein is CASGSQGSNQPQHF.

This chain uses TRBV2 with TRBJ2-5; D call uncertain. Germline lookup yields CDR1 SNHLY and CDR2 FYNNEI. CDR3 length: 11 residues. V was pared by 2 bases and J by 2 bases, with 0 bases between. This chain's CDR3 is CASSEQETQYF. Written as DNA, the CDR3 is TGTGCCAGCAGTGAACAAGAGACCCAGTACTTC. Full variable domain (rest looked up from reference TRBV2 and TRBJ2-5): EPEVTQTPSHQVTQMGQEVILRCVPISNHLYFYWYRQILGQKVEFLVSFYNNEISEKSEIFDDQFSVERPDGSNFTLKIRSTKLEDSAMYFCASSEQETQYFGPGTRLLVL.

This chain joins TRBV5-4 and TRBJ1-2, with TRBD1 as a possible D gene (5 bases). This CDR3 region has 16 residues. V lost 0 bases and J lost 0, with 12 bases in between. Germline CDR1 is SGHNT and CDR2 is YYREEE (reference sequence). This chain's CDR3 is CASSLDQGRTNYGYTF. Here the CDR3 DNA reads TGTGCCAGCAGCTTGGACCAGGGCAGGACTAACTATGGCTACACCTTC.

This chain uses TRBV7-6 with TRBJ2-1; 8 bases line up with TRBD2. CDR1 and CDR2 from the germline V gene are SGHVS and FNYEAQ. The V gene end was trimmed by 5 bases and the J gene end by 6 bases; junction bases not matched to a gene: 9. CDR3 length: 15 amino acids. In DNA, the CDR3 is TGTGCCAGCAGCCTAGGGACTAGTCAGGTCAATGAGCAGTTCTTC. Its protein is CASSLGTSQVNEQFF.

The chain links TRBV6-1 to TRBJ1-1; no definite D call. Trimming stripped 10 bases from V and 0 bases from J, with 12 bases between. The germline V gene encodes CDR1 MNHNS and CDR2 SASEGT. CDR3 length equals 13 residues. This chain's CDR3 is CATAPQMNTEAFF. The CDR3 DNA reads TGTGCCACCGCCCCCCAGATGAACACTGAAGCTTTCTTT.

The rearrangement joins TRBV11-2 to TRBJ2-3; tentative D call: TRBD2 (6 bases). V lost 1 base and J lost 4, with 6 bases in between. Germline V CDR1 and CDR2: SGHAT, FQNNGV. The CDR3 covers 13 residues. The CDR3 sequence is CASSLAGADTQYF. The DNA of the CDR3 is TGTGCCAGCAGCTTAGCGGGGGCAGATACGCAGTATTTT.

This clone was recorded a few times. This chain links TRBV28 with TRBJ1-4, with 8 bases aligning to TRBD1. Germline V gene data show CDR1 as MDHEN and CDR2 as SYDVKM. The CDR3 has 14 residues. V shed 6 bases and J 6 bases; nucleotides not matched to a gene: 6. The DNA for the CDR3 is TGTGCCAGCAGCCTCAGGGGGCACTATGAAAAACTGTTTTTT. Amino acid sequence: CASSLRGHYEKLFF.

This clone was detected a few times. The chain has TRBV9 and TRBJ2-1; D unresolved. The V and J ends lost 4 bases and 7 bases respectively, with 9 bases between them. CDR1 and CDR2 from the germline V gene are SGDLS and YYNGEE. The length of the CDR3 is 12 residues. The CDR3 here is CASSSDRNEQFF. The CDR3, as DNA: TGTGCCAGCAGCTCTGATAGGAATGAGCAGTTCTTC.

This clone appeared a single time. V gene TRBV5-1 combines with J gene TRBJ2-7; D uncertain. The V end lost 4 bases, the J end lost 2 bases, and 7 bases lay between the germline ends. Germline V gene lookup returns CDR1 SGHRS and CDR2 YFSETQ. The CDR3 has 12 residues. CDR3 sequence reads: CASSQTAYEQYF. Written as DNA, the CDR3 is TGCGCCAGCAGCCAAACAGCCTACGAGCAGTACTTC.

The chain's CDR3 is CASSEWSGKYNEQFF. The CDR3, as DNA: TGCGCCAGCAGTGAGTGGTCAGGGAAATACAATGAGCAGTTCTTC. J is TRBJ2-1 and V is TRBV10-2; D is possibly TRBD1 (5 bases). The CDR3 spans 15 residues. Trimming left V 1 base short and J 4 bases short, with 11 bases between. CDR1 WSHSY and CDR2 SAAADI come from the germline V gene.

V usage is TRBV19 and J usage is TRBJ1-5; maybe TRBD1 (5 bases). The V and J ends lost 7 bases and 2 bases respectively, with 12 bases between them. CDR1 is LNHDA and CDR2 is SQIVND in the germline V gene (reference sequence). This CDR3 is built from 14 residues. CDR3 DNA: TGTGCCAGTACCCTTCAGGGCGGCAATCAGCCCCAGCATTTT. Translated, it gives CASTLQGGNQPQHF.

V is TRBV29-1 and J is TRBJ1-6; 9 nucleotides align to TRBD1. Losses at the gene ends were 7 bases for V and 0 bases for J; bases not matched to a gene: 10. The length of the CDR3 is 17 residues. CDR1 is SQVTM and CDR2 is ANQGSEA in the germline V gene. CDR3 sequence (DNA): TGCAGCGGCGCGAGACAGGGGGACATCTCCTATAATTCACCCCTCCACTTT. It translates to CSGARQGDISYNSPLHF. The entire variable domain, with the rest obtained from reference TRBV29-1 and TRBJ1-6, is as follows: SAVISQKPSRDICQRGTSLTIQCQVDSQVTMMFWYRQQPGQSLTLIATANQGSEATYESGFVIDKFPISRPNLTFSTLTVSNMSPEDSSIYLCSGARQGDISYNSPLHFGNGTRLTVT.

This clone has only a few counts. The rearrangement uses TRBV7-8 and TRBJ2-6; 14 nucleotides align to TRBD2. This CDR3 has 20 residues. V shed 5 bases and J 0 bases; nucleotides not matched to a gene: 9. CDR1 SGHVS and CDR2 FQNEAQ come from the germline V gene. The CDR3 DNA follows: TGTGCCAGCAGCCCCGGACTAGCGGGAGGTACCTACTCTGGGGCCAACGTCCTGACTTTC. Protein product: CASSPGLAGGTYSGANVLTF.

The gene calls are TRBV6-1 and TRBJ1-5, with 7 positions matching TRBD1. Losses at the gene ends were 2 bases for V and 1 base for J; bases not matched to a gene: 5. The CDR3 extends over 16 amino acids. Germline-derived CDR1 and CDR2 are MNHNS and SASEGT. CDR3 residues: CASSERQGGSNQPQHF. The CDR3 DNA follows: TGTGCCAGCAGTGAAAGACAGGGTGGAAGCAATCAGCCCCAGCATTTT.

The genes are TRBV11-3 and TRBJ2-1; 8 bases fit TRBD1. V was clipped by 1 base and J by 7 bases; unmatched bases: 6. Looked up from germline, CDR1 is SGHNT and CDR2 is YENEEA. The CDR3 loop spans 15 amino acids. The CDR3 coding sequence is TGTGCCAGCAGCTTAGGGCAGGGGGCAAGAAATGAGCAGTTCTTC. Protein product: CASSLGQGARNEQFF.

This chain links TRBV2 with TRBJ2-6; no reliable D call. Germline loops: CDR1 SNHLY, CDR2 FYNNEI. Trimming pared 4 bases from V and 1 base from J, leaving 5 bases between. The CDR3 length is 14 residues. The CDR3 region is CASSARSGANVLTF. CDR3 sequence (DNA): TGTGCCAGCAGTGCTCGGTCTGGGGCCAACGTCCTGACTTTC.

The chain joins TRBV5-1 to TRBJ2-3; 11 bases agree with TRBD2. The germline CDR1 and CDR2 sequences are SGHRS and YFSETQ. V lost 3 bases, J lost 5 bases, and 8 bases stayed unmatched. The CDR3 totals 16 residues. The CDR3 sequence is CASSSRTSGGGDTQYF. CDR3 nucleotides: TGCGCCAGCAGCTCGAGAACTAGCGGGGGTGGAGATACGCAGTATTTT.

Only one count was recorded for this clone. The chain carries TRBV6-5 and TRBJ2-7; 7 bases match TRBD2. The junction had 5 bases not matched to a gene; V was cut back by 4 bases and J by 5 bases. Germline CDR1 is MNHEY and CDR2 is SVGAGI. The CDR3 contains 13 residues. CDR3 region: CASSLQTSHEQYF. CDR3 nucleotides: TGTGCCAGCAGTTTACAGACTAGCCACGAGCAGTACTTC.

The CDR3, as DNA: TGTGCCAGCTCACAGGGCTATGGCTACACCTTC. This translates into CASSQGYGYTF. This chain uses TRBV18 with TRBJ1-2; D is unclear. The length of the CDR3 is 11 residues. V was clipped by 4 bases and J by 4 bases, with 4 bases between them. Looked up from germline, CDR1 is KGHSH and CDR2 is LQKENI.

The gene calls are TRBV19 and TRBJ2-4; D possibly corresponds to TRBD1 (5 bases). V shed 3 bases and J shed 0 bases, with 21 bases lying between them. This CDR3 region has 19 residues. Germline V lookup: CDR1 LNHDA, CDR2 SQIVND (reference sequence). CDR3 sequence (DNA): TGTGCCAGTAGTATTTATGGGGCCCTGGGTATCCTAGCCAAAAACATTCAGTACTTC. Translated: CASSIYGALGILAKNIQYF. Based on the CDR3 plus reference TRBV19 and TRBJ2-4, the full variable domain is DGGITQSPKYLFRKEGQNVTLSCEQNLNHDAMYWYRQDPGQGLRLIYYSQIVNDFQKGDIAEGYSVSREKKESFPLTVTSAQKNPTAFYLCASSIYGALGILAKNIQYFGAGTRLSVL.

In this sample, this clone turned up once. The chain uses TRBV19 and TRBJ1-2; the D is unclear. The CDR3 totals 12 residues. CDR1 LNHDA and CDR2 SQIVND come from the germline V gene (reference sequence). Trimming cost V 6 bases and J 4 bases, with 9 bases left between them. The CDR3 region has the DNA TGTGCCAGTAGCCAGGCAGCCTATGGCTACACCTTC. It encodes CASSQAAYGYTF.

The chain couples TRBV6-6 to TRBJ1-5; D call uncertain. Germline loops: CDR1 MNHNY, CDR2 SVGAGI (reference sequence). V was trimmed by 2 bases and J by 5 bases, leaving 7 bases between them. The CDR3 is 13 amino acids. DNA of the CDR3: TGTGCCAGCAGTTACGGCTCTGATCAGCCCCAGCATTTT. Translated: CASSYGSDQPQHF.

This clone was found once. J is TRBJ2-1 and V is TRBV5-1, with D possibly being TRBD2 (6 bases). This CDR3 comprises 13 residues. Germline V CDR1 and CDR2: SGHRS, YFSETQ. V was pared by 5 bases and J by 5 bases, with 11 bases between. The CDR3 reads CASRPGDNNEQFF. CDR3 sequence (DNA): TGCGCCAGCAGGCCGGGAGACAACAATGAGCAGTTCTTC.

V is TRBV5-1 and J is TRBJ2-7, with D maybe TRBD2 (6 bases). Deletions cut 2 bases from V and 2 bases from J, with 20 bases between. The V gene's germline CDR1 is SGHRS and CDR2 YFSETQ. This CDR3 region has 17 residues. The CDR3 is CASSLAPAGPLPYEQYF. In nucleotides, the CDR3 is TGCGCCAGCAGCTTAGCCCCCGCGGGGCCCCTACCCTACGAGCAGTACTTC.

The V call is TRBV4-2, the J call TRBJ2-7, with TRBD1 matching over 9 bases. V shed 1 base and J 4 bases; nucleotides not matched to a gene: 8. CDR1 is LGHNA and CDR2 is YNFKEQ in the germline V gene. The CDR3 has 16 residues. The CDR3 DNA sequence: TGTGCCAGCAGCCAAGGGTCTTGGGACAGGGCGTACGAGCAGTACTTC. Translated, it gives CASSQGSWDRAYEQYF.